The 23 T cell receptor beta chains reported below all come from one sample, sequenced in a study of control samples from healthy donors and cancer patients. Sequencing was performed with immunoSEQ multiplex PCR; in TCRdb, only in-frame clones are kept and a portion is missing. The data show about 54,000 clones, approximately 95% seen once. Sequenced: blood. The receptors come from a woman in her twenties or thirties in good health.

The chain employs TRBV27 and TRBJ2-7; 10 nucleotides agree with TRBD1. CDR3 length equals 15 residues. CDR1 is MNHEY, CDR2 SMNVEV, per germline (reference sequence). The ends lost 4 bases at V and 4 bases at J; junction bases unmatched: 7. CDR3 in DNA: TGTGCCAGCAGTTGGGGGACAGGGGTTCCGTACGAGCAGTACTTC. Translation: CASSWGTGVPYEQYF.

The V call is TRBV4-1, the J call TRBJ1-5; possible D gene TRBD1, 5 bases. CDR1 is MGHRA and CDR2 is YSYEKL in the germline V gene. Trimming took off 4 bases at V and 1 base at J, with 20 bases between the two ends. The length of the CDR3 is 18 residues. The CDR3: CASSPDTGYEGSNQPQHF. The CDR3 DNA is TGCGCCAGCAGCCCGGACACGGGATATGAGGGAAGCAATCAGCCCCAGCATTTT.

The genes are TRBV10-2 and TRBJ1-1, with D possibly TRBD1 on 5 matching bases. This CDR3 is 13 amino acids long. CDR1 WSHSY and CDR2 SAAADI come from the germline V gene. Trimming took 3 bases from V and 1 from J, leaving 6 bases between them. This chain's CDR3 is CASSDRENTEAFF. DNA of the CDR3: TGCGCCAGCAGTGACAGGGAGAACACTGAAGCTTTCTTT.

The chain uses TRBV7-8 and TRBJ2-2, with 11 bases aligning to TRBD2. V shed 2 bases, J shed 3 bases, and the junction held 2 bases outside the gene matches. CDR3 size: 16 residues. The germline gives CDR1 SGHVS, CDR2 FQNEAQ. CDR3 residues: CASSLTSGRHTGELFF. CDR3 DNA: TGTGCCAGCAGCTTAACTAGCGGGAGACACACCGGGGAGCTGTTTTTT.

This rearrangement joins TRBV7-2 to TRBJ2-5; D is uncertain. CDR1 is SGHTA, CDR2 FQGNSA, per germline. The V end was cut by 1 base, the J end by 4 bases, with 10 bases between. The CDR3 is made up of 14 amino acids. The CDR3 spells CASSLGSSRETQYF. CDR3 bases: TGTGCCAGCAGCTTAGGGAGTAGCAGAGAGACCCAGTACTTC. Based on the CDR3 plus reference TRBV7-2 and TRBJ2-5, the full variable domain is GAGVSQSPSNKVTEKGKDVELRCDPISGHTALYWYRQSLGQGLEFLIYFQGNSAPDKSGLPSDRFSAERTGGSVSTLTIQRTQQEDSAVYLCASSLGSSRETQYFGPGTRLLVL.

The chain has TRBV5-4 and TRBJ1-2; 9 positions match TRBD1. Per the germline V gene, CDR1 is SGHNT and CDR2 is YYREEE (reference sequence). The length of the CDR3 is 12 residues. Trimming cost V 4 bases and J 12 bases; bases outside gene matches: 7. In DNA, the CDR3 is TGTGCCAGCAGCACGGGACAGGGTGAAAACACCTTC. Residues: CASSTGQGENTF.

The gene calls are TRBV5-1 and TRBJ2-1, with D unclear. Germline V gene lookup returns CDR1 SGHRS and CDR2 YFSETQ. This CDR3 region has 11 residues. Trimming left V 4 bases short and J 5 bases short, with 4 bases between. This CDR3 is CASSPNNEQFF. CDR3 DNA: TGCGCCAGCAGCCCTAACAATGAGCAGTTCTTC.

CDR3 bases: TGTGCCAGCAGCAAAGGACTAGCGGGAGTTCTCTACGAGCAGTACTTC. Translation gives CASSKGLAGVLYEQYF. This sequence joins TRBV7-8 and TRBJ2-7; the match to TRBD2 covers 13 bases. V lost 5 bases to trimming and J lost 3 bases; unmatched junction nucleotides: 7. This CDR3 has 16 amino acids. Germline V lookup: CDR1 SGHVS, CDR2 FQNEAQ.

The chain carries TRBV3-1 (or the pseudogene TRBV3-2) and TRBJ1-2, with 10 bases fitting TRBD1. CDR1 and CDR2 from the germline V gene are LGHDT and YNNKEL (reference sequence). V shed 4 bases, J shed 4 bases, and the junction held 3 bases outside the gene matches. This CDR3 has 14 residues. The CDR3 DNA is TGTGCCAGCAGCCGGGACAGGGGAATCTATGGCTACACCTTC. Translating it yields CASSRDRGIYGYTF.

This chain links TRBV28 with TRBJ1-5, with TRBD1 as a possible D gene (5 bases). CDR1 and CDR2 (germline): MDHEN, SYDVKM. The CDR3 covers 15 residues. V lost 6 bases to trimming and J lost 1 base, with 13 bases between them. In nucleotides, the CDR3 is TGTGCCAGCAGCCCTTACGGGGGGAGCAATCAGCCCCAGCATTTT. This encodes CASSPYGGSNQPQHF.

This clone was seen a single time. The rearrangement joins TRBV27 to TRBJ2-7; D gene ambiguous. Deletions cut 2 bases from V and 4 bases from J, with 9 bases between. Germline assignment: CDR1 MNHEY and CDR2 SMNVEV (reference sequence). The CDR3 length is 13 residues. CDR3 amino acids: CASSLGVNYEQYF. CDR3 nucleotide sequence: TGTGCCAGCAGTTTAGGTGTAAATTACGAGCAGTACTTC.

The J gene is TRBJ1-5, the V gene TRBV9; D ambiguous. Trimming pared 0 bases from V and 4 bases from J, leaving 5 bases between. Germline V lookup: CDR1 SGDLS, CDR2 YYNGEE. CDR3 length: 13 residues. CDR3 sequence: CASSVGANQPQHF. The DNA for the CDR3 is TGTGCCAGCAGCGTAGGGGCAAATCAGCCCCAGCATTTT.

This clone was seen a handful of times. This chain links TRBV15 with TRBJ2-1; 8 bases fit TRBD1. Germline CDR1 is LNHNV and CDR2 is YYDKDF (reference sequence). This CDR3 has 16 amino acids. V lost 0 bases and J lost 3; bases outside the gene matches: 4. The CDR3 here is CATSRDAGTGYNEQFF. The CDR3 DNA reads TGTGCCACCAGCAGAGATGCGGGGACAGGCTACAATGAGCAGTTCTTC.

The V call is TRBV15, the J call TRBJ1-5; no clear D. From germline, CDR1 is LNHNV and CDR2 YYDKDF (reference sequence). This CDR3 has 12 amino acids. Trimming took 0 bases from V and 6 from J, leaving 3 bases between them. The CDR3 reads CATSRDSQPQHF. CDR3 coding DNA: TGTGCCACCAGCAGAGATAGTCAGCCCCAGCATTTT.

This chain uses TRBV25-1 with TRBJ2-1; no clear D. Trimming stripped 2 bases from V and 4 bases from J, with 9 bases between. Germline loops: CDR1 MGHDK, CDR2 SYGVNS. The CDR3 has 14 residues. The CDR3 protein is CASSEQGRYNEQFF. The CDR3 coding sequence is TGTGCCAGCAGTGAACAAGGCAGATACAATGAGCAGTTCTTC.

CDR3 DNA: TGTGCCAGCAGTGAAGGGGTAGCGGGAGGGTTCGAGCAGTACTTC. Translating it yields CASSEGVAGGFEQYF. The V gene is TRBV6-1, the J gene TRBJ2-7, with 11 bases that match TRBD2. The germline V gene has CDR1 MNHNS and CDR2 SASEGT. The CDR3 sequence is 15 residues long. The V gene end was trimmed by 1 base and the J gene end by 6 bases; junction bases not matched to a gene: 5.

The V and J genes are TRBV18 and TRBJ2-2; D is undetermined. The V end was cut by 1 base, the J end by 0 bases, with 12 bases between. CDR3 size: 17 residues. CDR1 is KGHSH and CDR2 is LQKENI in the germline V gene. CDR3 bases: TGTGCCAGCTCACCACGAAGACCCAATACGAACACCGGGGAGCTGTTTTTT. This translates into CASSPRRPNTNTGELFF.

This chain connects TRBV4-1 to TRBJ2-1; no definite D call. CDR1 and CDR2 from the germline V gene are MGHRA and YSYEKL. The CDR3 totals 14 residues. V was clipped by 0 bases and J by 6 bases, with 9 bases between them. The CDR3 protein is CASSQEDSPNEQFF. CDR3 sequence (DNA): TGCGCCAGCAGCCAAGAAGACTCACCCAATGAGCAGTTCTTC.

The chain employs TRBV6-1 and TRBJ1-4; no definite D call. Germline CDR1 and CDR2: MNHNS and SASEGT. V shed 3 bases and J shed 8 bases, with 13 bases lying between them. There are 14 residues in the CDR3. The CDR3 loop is CASSDGQVGEKLFF. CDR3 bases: TGTGCCAGCAGTGATGGGCAGGTGGGGGAAAAACTGTTTTTT.

CDR3 region: CASSARDKDRPQHF. The DNA for the CDR3 is TGTGCCAGCAGCGCCCGGGACAAGGATCGGCCCCAGCATTTT. The chain recombines TRBV21-1 with TRBJ1-5; the D segment call TRBD1 is taken from the table without a DNA check. TRBV21-1 is a recognized pseudogene. The CDR3 has 14 amino acids.

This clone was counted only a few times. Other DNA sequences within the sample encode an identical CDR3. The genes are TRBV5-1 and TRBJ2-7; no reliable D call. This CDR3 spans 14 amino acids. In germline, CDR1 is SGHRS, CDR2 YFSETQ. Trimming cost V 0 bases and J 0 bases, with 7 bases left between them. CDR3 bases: TGCGCCAGCAGCTTGGAGGGCAGCTCCTACGAGCAGTACTTC. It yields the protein CASSLEGSSYEQYF. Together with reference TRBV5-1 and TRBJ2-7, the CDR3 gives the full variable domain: KAGVTQTPRYLIKTRGQQVTLSCSPISGHRSVSWYQQTPGQGLQFLFEYFSETQRNKGNFPGRFSGRQFSNSRSEMNVSTLELGDSALYLCASSLEGSSYEQYFGPGTRLTVT.

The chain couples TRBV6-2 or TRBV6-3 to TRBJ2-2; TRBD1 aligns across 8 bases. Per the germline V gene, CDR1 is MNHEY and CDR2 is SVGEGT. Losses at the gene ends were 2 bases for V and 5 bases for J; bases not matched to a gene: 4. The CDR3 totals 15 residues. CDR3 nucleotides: TGTGCCAGCAGTTACGTGACAGGGGATACCGGGGAGCTGTTTTTT. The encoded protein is CASSYVTGDTGELFF.

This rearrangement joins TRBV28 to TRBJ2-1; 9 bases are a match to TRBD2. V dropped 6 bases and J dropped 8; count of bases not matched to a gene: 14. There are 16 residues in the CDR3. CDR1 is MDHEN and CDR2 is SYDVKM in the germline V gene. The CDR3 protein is CASSLTRGRARDEQFF. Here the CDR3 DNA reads TGTGCCAGCAGCCTTACGCGCGGGAGGGCCAGAGATGAGCAGTTCTTC.